Below, 21 T cell receptor beta chains from the same sample are listed, as sequenced in a study of T-cell memory formation after mild COVID-19. Using its own MiXCR run on the 5' RACE reads, TCRdb lists one record per CDR3 protein. The data contain under 550,000 distinct CDR3 sequences, about 20% of them singletons. Sequencing was carried out using PBMCs or a T cell subset sorted from them (not recorded which). These receptor sequences come from a man aged 18-30 years who had mild COVID-19 (a few samples of this study predate the infection). Cell type and time point are not known.

The chain joins TRBV7-6 to TRBJ2-7; D call uncertain. V was clipped by 5 bases and J by 0 bases, with 11 bases between them. CDR1 is SGHVS, CDR2 FNYEAQ, per germline. The CDR3 is made up of 14 amino acids. The CDR3 loop is CASSVGRSSYEQYF. The CDR3 bases are TGTGCCAGCAGCGTAGGACGTAGCTCCTACGAGCAGTACTTC.

V usage is TRBV5-1 and J usage is TRBJ2-3; perhaps TRBD2 as D (6 bases). The V gene's germline CDR1 is SGHRS and CDR2 YFSETQ. CDR3 length: 15 amino acids. The V end was cut by 4 bases, the J end by 5 bases, with 17 bases between. The CDR3 DNA reads TGCGCCAGCAGCATAACGGGACTGGCGTTAGATACGCAGTATTTT. Its protein product is CASSITGLALDTQYF.

V gene TRBV4-3 combines with J gene TRBJ2-1; D is ambiguous. This CDR3 contains 16 residues. V lost 0 bases, J lost 9 bases, and 18 bases lay in between. Germline-derived CDR1 and CDR2 are LGHNA and YSLEER. As DNA, the CDR3 is TGCGCCAGCAGCCAAGAGTCGGTGGCAGTGCTTGGTGAGCAGTTCTTC. It specifies CASSQESVAVLGEQFF.

This chain links TRBV2 with TRBJ2-5; D is possibly TRBD2 (6 bases). V dropped 8 bases and J dropped 5 bases, with 27 bases sitting between them. This CDR3 comprises 17 residues. CDR1 SNHLY and CDR2 FYNNEI come from the germline V gene. The CDR3 spells CASQPWDSGFMAETQYF. DNA of the CDR3: TGTGCCAGCCAGCCCTGGGACTCAGGGTTTATGGCGGAGACCCAGTACTTC.

The chain is built from TRBV20-1 and TRBJ1-2; no reliable D call. The CDR3 runs 12 residues. V was shortened by 4 bases and J by 7 bases, with 13 bases between the two germline ends. From germline, CDR1 is DFQATT and CDR2 SNEGSKA (reference sequence). DNA of the CDR3: TGCAGTGCTAACCCAGATTTTGGTGGCTACACCTTC. This gives the protein CSANPDFGGYTF.

The chain joins TRBV7-6 to TRBJ2-5; D might be TRBD2 (7 bases). Germline V gene lookup returns CDR1 SGHVS and CDR2 FNYEAQ. Trimming removed 8 bases at V and 4 bases at J, with 23 bases between. There are 16 residues in the CDR3. Written as DNA, the CDR3 is TGTGCCAGCTCGAGTGAGGGGGACTACCGTAGAGAGACCCAGTACTTC. Translation: CASSSEGDYRRETQYF.

This chain joins TRBV10-3 and TRBJ2-1; 10 nucleotides match TRBD2. CDR1 and CDR2 (germline): ENHRY, SYGVKD. This CDR3 has 17 residues. V dropped 7 bases and J dropped 0; count of bases not matched to a gene: 9. The CDR3 nucleotides are TGTGCCATCACGGGGACTAGCGCACCCCGCTCCTACAATGAGCAGTTCTTC. It translates to CAITGTSAPRSYNEQFF.

The chain joins TRBV6-5 to TRBJ2-5, with TRBD2 matching 9 bases. With V trimmed by 5 bases and J by 4 bases, 8 bases remained unmatched. Germline V gene data show CDR1 as MNHEY and CDR2 as SVGAGI. This CDR3 region has 15 residues. The CDR3 reads CASSTRGGLGETQYF. In nucleotides, the CDR3 is TGTGCCAGCAGTACGCGGGGGGGCCTTGGAGAGACCCAGTACTTC.

For this clonotype: One junction end does not reproduce the germline sequence, and a read error may be involved. The chain employs TRBV5-6 and TRBJ2-5; TRBD1 or TRBD2 may be the D gene (5 bases each). The CDR3 sequence is 13 residues long. Germline V gene lookup returns CDR1 SGHDT and CDR2 YYEEEE. Here the CDR3 DNA reads TGTGCCTGCAGTACAGGAGGAAAAAAGCCCCAGTACTTC. It yields the protein CACSTGGKKPQYF.

V is TRBV5-1 and J is TRBJ2-2, with TRBD2 as a possible D gene (5 bases). The CDR3 length is 12 residues. Germline-derived CDR1 and CDR2 are SGHRS and YFSETQ. Trimming took 4 bases from V and 7 from J, leaving 8 bases between them. CDR3 loop: CASSPGGGELFF. As DNA, the CDR3 is TGCGCCAGCAGCCCTGGAGGCGGGGAGCTGTTTTTT. Using reference TRBV5-1 and TRBJ2-2 for the parts outside the CDR3, the full variable domain is KAGVTQTPRYLIKTRGQQVTLSCSPISGHRSVSWYQQTPGQGLQFLFEYFSETQRNKGNFPGRFSGRQFSNSRSEMNVSTLELGDSALYLCASSPGGGELFFGEGSRLTVL.

The table lists this clonotype with a few counts. The V call is TRBV4-3, the J call TRBJ2-2, with 15 bases that match TRBD2. The junction had 4 bases not matched to a gene; V was cut back by 4 bases and J by 4 bases. This CDR3 region has 17 residues. Looked up from germline, CDR1 is LGHNA and CDR2 is YSLEER. CDR3 protein: CASSRGLAGGITGELFF. The CDR3 nucleotides read TGCGCCAGCAGCCGGGGACTAGCGGGGGGTATCACCGGGGAGCTGTTTTTT.

This clonotype was seen ten or more times. This chain joins TRBV12-3 or TRBV12-4 and TRBJ2-1, with D perhaps TRBD1 (6 bases). The CDR3 runs 16 residues. Trimming cost V 1 base and J 0 bases, with 10 bases left between them. For the CDR3, the DNA is TGTGCCAGCAGTTTAGTACAGGGAAGCTCCTACAATGAGCAGTTCTTC. It specifies CASSLVQGSSYNEQFF.

This clonotype was picked up many times. This chain uses TRBV6-6 with TRBJ1-2; perhaps TRBD1 as D (6 bases). Germline V gives CDR1 MNHNY, CDR2 SVGAGI (reference sequence). CDR3 length equals 13 residues. V shed 7 bases and J shed 4 bases, with 13 bases lying between them. The CDR3 loop reads CASTPGTTYGYTF. The CDR3 nucleotides read TGTGCCAGCACCCCCGGGACAACCTATGGCTACACCTTC.

This chain links TRBV7-9 with TRBJ2-3; 9 nucleotides agree with TRBD2. CDR1 SEHNR and CDR2 FQNEAQ come from the germline V gene (reference sequence). The length of the CDR3 is 16 residues. The trim removed 1 base at V and 5 bases at J, leaving 7 bases unmatched. CDR3 sequence: CASSLGSSGGQDTQYF. The CDR3 DNA sequence: TGTGCCAGCAGCTTAGGCAGTAGCGGGGGACAAGATACGCAGTATTTT.

This clonotype was seen a handful of times. The J gene is TRBJ1-2, the V gene TRBV11-1; D call uncertain. The CDR3 extends over 16 amino acids. Deletions cut 1 base from V and 3 bases from J, with 15 bases between. Germline V gives CDR1 SGHAT, CDR2 FQDESV (reference sequence). The CDR3 spells CASSLEVGRSDYGYTF. As DNA, the CDR3 is TGTGCCAGCAGCTTAGAGGTCGGGAGGAGCGACTATGGCTACACCTTC. Variable domain in full (rest from reference TRBV11-1 and TRBJ1-2): EAEVAQSPRYKITEKSQAVAFWCDPISGHATLYWYRQILGQGPELLVQFQDESVVDDSQLPKDRFSAERLKGVDSTLKIQPAELGDSAMYLCASSLEVGRSDYGYTFGSGTRLTVV.

The CDR3 here is CASSVAIGSPADTQYF. As DNA, the CDR3 is TGTGCCAGCAGCGTAGCTATTGGAAGTCCCGCAGATACGCAGTATTTT. The rearrangement uses TRBV9 and TRBJ2-3; D ambiguous. Germline V CDR1 and CDR2: SGDLS, YYNGEE. Trimming took 0 bases from V and 4 from J, leaving 15 bases between them. The CDR3 covers 16 residues.

This clonotype has just a few counts. The genes are TRBV24-1 and TRBJ2-6, with D perhaps TRBD2 (6 bases). The CDR3 covers 17 residues. The V gene lost 3 bases and the J gene lost 0 bases, with 11 bases spanning the gap. The germline V gene encodes CDR1 KGHDR and CDR2 SFDVKD. In DNA, the CDR3 is TGTGCCACCAGTGATGTTTCCGGGGGCTCTGGGGCCAACGTCCTGACTTTC. Its protein product is CATSDVSGGSGANVLTF.

V is TRBV7-9 and J is TRBJ1-1; 7 nucleotides match TRBD1. Germline V gene sequence: CDR1 SEHNR, CDR2 FQNEAQ (reference sequence). The CDR3 is made up of 15 amino acids. The V segment lost 2 bases and the J segment 4 bases; nucleotides outside the gene matches: 7. DNA of the CDR3: TGTGCCAGCAGCTTACGACAGGGCGGGGTCACTGAAGCTTTCTTT. It yields the protein CASSLRQGGVTEAFF.

The J gene is TRBJ2-7, the V gene TRBV5-6; D gene unclear. Trimming removed 4 bases at V and 7 bases at J, with 12 bases between. CDR3 length: 12 residues. The germline V gene encodes CDR1 SGHDT and CDR2 YYEEEE. Here the CDR3 DNA reads TGTGCCAGCAGCGGTAGCAGTGGTGAGCAGTACGTC. Translation: CASSGSSGEQYV.

The V gene is TRBV5-6, the J gene TRBJ2-2; the D gene is possibly TRBD2 (6 bases). The CDR3 consists of 15 residues. The V gene lost 0 bases and the J gene lost 3 bases, with 9 bases spanning the gap. The germline V gene encodes CDR1 SGHDT and CDR2 YYEEEE. The CDR3 bases are TGTGCCAGCAGCTTGGTCAGGGAGGACACCGGGGAGCTGTTTTTT. Its translation is CASSLVREDTGELFF.

This clonotype came up a few times. This chain uses TRBV5-1 with TRBJ2-7; D might be TRBD1 or TRBD2, each matching 6 bases. The CDR3 consists of 15 residues. Trimming removed 9 bases from V and 2 bases from J, with 21 bases in between. Germline assignment: CDR1 SGHRS and CDR2 YFSETQ. The CDR3: CATLSGALRPYEQYF. As DNA, the CDR3 is TGCGCCACCCTCTCGGGGGCCCTTAGACCCTACGAGCAGTACTTC.